This T cell receptor beta chain was obtained from a study of Ad26.COV2.S vaccination and SARS-CoV-2 variants. CDR1 is SGHRS and CDR2 is YFSETQ in the germline V gene. V lost 2 bases to trimming and J lost 2 bases, with 10 bases between them. The CDR3 consists of 15 residues. Assay: immunoSEQ multiplex PCR; the TCRdb copy retains only in-frame clones and omits some. The sample lists approximately 480,000 clones; approximately 90% were seen once. Stated treatment: around 19 received Ad26.COV2.S at low or high dose, single or two shots; about 5 received placebo; per-sample allocation not given. Sampling happened 63 days after the first vaccine or placebo injection.

The sequenced sample was peripheral blood, obtained in a trial of Ad26.COV2.S vaccine versus placebo. The genes are TRBV5-1 and TRBJ2-2, with D possibly matching TRBD2 (6 bases). The sequence derives from a person between 18 and 60 years old who received the Ad26.COV2.S COVID-19 vaccine or a placebo. CDR3 in DNA: TGCGCCAGCAGCTTCGACGGGAGAAACACCGGGGAGCTGTTTTTT. Amino acid sequence: CASSFDGRNTGELFF.